The 25 T cell receptor beta chains listed next were all sequenced from one sample in a study of low-dose radiotherapy and immunotherapy resistance in tumors. TRAV- and TRBV-specific primers, spanning alpha and beta chains, primed first-strand cDNA. The PCR that amplified TCRs ran for roughly 20 cycles, relying on a constant-region primer and a V-primer adapter. Each CDR3 protein gets one entry after TCRdb re-called the reads with MiXCR. The table has approximately 90,000 distinct CDR3 sequences, 9.4% seen once. Time point specified: before trial treatment. Sequenced material: PBMCs, taken before treatment. The source is a male donor with prostate cancer.

This clonotype occurred many times. J is TRBJ2-2 and V is TRBV27, with TRBD2 identical over 8 bases. CDR1 is MNHEY, CDR2 SMNVEV, per germline (reference sequence). V lost 9 bases to trimming and J lost 3 bases; unmatched junction nucleotides: 9. This CDR3 contains 15 residues. This chain's CDR3 is CASNKLADHTGELFF. CDR3 nucleotides: TGTGCCAGTAATAAACTAGCGGATCACACCGGGGAGCTGTTTTTT.

This clonotype was seen repeatedly, ten times or more. At one end, the junction sequence differs from germline, possibly due to a read error. The chain links TRBV5-1 to TRBJ2-1; TRBD2 aligns across 7 bases. The CDR3 is 14 residues long. Germline CDR1 and CDR2: SGHRS and YFSETQ. CDR3 DNA sequence: TGTGCCAGCAGCTTAGGCGGGAGCTACAATGAGCAGTTCTTC. It codes for CASSLGGSYNEQFF.

This clonotype was seen many times. This chain joins TRBV24-1 and TRBJ2-1; TRBD1 matches at 12 bases. The trim removed 3 bases at V and 5 bases at J, leaving 7 bases unmatched. The CDR3 loop spans 17 amino acids. CDR1 is KGHDR, CDR2 SFDVKD, per germline. The CDR3 bases are TGTGCCACCAGTGATCCCTCGGGACAGGGGGCAAACAATGAGCAGTTCTTC. Translation: CATSDPSGQGANNEQFF.

Many counts were recorded for this clonotype. The rearrangement joins TRBV27 to TRBJ2-6, with TRBD1 as a possible D gene (6 bases). The CDR3 length is 15 residues. Germline assignment: CDR1 MNHEY and CDR2 SMNVEV (reference sequence). V was pared by 6 bases and J by 0 bases, with 9 bases between. Written as DNA, the CDR3 is TGTGCCAGCAGGGGACAAAGCTCTGGGGCCAACGTCCTGACTTTC. Its protein product is CASRGQSSGANVLTF.

This clonotype was detected many times. The V call is TRBV9, the J call TRBJ1-2; 9 positions agree with TRBD1. The trim removed 0 bases at V and 5 bases at J, leaving 2 bases unmatched. Germline loops: CDR1 SGDLS, CDR2 YYNGEE. The CDR3 runs to 14 residues. In nucleotides, the CDR3 is TGTGCCAGCAGCGTAGGACAGGGGGTATATGGCTACACCTTC. It is translated as CASSVGQGVYGYTF.

The V call is TRBV5-1, the J call TRBJ1-5; D possibly corresponds to TRBD1 (6 bases). Per the germline V gene, CDR1 is SGHRS and CDR2 is YFSETQ. CDR3 size: 13 residues. V lost 4 bases, J lost 7 bases, and 12 bases lay in between. This chain's CDR3 is CASSLNREQPQHF. The CDR3 DNA is TGCGCCAGCAGCCTGAACAGGGAACAGCCCCAGCATTTT.

This clonotype was counted at least ten times. DNA for the CDR3: TGTGCCAGCCTTGGGAAATCCGGGAGGGCCGGATACAATGAGCAGTTCTTC. Amino acid sequence: CASLGKSGRAGYNEQFF. The J gene is TRBJ2-1, the V gene TRBV27; TRBD2 matches at 8 bases. The ends lost 8 bases at V and 4 bases at J; junction bases unmatched: 16. Germline CDR1 is MNHEY and CDR2 is SMNVEV (reference sequence). This CDR3 is built from 17 residues.

The chain combines TRBV18 with TRBJ2-2; 9 bases align to TRBD1. The ends lost 6 bases at V and 0 bases at J; junction bases unmatched: 8. This CDR3 has 17 amino acids. From germline, CDR1 is KGHSH and CDR2 LQKENI. DNA of the CDR3: TGTGCCAGCTCCCATCACCGGGACAGGGCGAACACCGGGGAGCTGTTTTTT. Translated, it gives CASSHHRDRANTGELFF.

At least ten counts were recorded for this clonotype. The rearrangement uses TRBV7-8 and TRBJ2-6; 7 nucleotides align to TRBD1. V lost 5 bases to trimming and J lost 1 base; unmatched junction nucleotides: 2. Germline CDR1 SGHVS, CDR2 FQNEAQ. The length of the CDR3 is 15 residues. In DNA, the CDR3 is TGTGCCAGCAGCCTGACAGGGTCTGGGGCCAACGTCCTGACTTTC. Encoded protein: CASSLTGSGANVLTF.

The chain combines TRBV29-1 with TRBJ1-4, with no clear D. Looked up from germline, CDR1 is SQVTM and CDR2 is ANQGSEA. The CDR3 is made up of 12 amino acids. V lost 6 bases and J 7 bases, leaving 12 bases between the germline ends. The DNA of the CDR3 is TGCAGCGTCCGGGATGTCGGTGAAAAACTGTTTTTT. It translates to CSVRDVGEKLFF.

This clonotype appeared many times. The chain carries TRBV20-1 and TRBJ1-5; possible D gene TRBD1, 6 bases. The V and J ends lost 2 bases and 0 bases respectively, with 14 bases between them. CDR3 length: 16 amino acids. The germline V gene encodes CDR1 DFQATT and CDR2 SNEGSKA (reference sequence). CDR3 DNA sequence: TGCAGTGCTAGAATCGCAGGGGCGGTTAGCAATCAGCCCCAGCATTTT. Amino acids: CSARIAGAVSNQPQHF.

This chain connects TRBV28 to TRBJ2-7; 9 bases are a match to TRBD1. Unmatched junction bases numbered 9, after V lost 4 bases and J lost 2 bases. CDR3 size: 16 residues. The V gene's germline CDR1 is MDHEN and CDR2 SYDVKM. The chain's CDR3 is CASSSSPGQGPYEQYF. CDR3 DNA sequence: TGTGCCAGCAGTTCGTCACCGGGACAGGGACCCTACGAGCAGTACTTC.

A word on this clonotype: A far larger clone is off by one base, so a read error is likely. The chain employs TRBV28 and TRBJ2-3; maybe TRBD2 (5 bases). CDR1 and CDR2 (germline): MDHEN, SYDVKM. This CDR3 has 15 amino acids. CDR3 loop: CATSDFSAGTDTEYF. In DNA, the CDR3 is TGTGCCACCAGTGATTTTAGCGCAGGCACAGATACGGAGTATTTT.

This clonotype was seen many times. CDR3 nucleotides: TGTGCCAGCAGCTTAGCGGGACACGTAATGAACACTGAAGCTTTCTTT. This encodes CASSLAGHVMNTEAFF. J is TRBJ1-1 and V is TRBV7-9; perhaps TRBD1 as D (6 bases). Trimming took off 0 bases at V and 0 bases at J, with 11 bases between the two ends. The CDR3 length is 16 residues. CDR1 and CDR2 from the germline V gene are SEHNR and FQNEAQ (reference sequence).

This clonotype occurred once. The chain couples TRBV4-3 to TRBJ2-1; 7 positions agree with TRBD2. With 4 bases clipped from V and 12 bases from J, the junction kept 18 bases outside the gene matches. The CDR3 is 16 residues long. The germline CDR1 and CDR2 sequences are LGHNA and YSLEER. The CDR3 DNA sequence: TGCGCCAGCAGCCCCGGACTAGTGGTCCCAACAGGTCGGCAGTTCTTC. Its protein is CASSPGLVVPTGRQFF.

This clonotype occurred a few times. This rearrangement joins TRBV3-1 to TRBJ1-4; D is possibly TRBD1 (6 bases). V lost 4 bases and J 8 bases, leaving 20 bases between the germline ends. Germline CDR1 LGHDT, CDR2 YNNKEL (reference sequence). This CDR3 region has 16 residues. CDR3 DNA sequence: TGTGCCAGCAGCCGAATTTCGGGGGGCGATGTGGAAAAACTGTTTTTT. It specifies CASSRISGGDVEKLFF.

This clonotype was counted at least ten times. The chain recombines TRBV5-1 with TRBJ2-1, with D possibly being TRBD1 (5 bases). The CDR3 is 15 residues long. Between the trimmed V and J ends, which lost 0 bases and 7 bases, there was a span of 14 bases. CDR1 and CDR2 from the germline V gene are SGHRS and YFSETQ. The CDR3 bases are TGCGCCAGCAGCTTGGTGGCAGGGCCTACAAATGAGCAGTTCTTC. It encodes CASSLVAGPTNEQFF. The full variable domain, in which reference TRBV5-1 and TRBJ2-1 provide the parts outside the CDR3, is KAGVTQTPRYLIKTRGQQVTLSCSPISGHRSVSWYQQTPGQGLQFLFEYFSETQRNKGNFPGRFSGRQFSNSRSEMNVSTLELGDSALYLCASSLVAGPTNEQFFGPGTRLTVL.

Concerning this clonotype itself: A far larger clone is a single base away, which makes a read error likely. The V gene is TRBV6-1, the J gene TRBJ2-7, with D uncertain. The CDR3 sequence is 14 residues long. Germline CDR1 reads MNHNS; CDR2 reads SASEGT. Written as DNA, the CDR3 is TGTGCCAGCAGTCCCCTAGGCCAGGCCTACGAGCAGTGCTTC. Translating it yields CASSPLGQAYEQCF.

This clonotype was seen at least ten times. The V call is TRBV29-1, the J call TRBJ2-1; D call uncertain. CDR3 length equals 13 residues. V dropped 6 bases and J dropped 4 bases, with 13 bases sitting between them. Germline V CDR1 and CDR2: SQVTM, ANQGSEA. The CDR3 nucleotides read TGCAGCGTGCCGTCCTACCTATACAATGAGCAGTTCTTC. It encodes CSVPSYLYNEQFF.

This clonotype has at least ten counts. The V and J genes are TRBV5-1 and TRBJ1-3; D is ambiguous. The V end lost 0 bases, the J end lost 0 bases, and 10 bases lay between the germline ends. The germline V gene encodes CDR1 SGHRS and CDR2 YFSETQ. The CDR3 has 16 amino acids. Here the CDR3 DNA reads TGCGCCAGCAGCTTGGCCCCGGTGAGCTCTGGAAACACCATATATTTT. Protein: CASSLAPVSSGNTIYF. Full variable domain (outside the CDR3, taken from reference TRBV5-1 and TRBJ1-3): KAGVTQTPRYLIKTRGQQVTLSCSPISGHRSVSWYQQTPGQGLQFLFEYFSETQRNKGNFPGRFSGRQFSNSRSEMNVSTLELGDSALYLCASSLAPVSSGNTIYFGEGSWLTVV.

This clonotype was seen at least ten times. The chain employs TRBV9 and TRBJ2-7; TRBD1 aligns across 12 bases. Per germline, CDR1 SGDLS and CDR2 YYNGEE. This CDR3 has 16 residues. The junction had 3 bases not matched to a gene; V was cut back by 0 bases and J by 2 bases. This chain's CDR3 is CASSVDGTGGPYEQYF. CDR3 in DNA: TGTGCCAGCAGCGTAGATGGGACAGGGGGCCCCTACGAGCAGTACTTC. The full variable domain, its missing parts supplied by reference TRBV9 and TRBJ2-7, is DSGVTQTPKHLITATGQRVTLRCSPRSGDLSVYWYQQSLDQGLQFLIQYYNGEERAKGNILERFSAQQFPDLHSELNLSSLELGDSALYFCASSVDGTGGPYEQYFGPGTRLTVT.

In its sample, this clonotype was seen a few times. The chain uses TRBV27 and TRBJ2-2; 10 nucleotides agree with TRBD1. V shed 6 bases, J shed 5 bases, and the junction held 9 bases outside the gene matches. The germline V gene has CDR1 MNHEY and CDR2 SMNVEV (reference sequence). The CDR3 runs 16 residues. This CDR3 reads CASRAPGTGDTGELFF. The CDR3 region has the DNA TGTGCCAGCAGAGCGCCCGGGACAGGGGATACCGGGGAGCTGTTTTTT.

This clonotype was seen many times. This rearrangement joins TRBV5-4 to TRBJ2-7; TRBD2 agrees at 11 bases. Trimming cost V 4 bases and J 2 bases; bases outside gene matches: 5. The CDR3 has 15 residues. Germline values: CDR1 SGHNT, CDR2 YYREEE (reference sequence). This chain's CDR3 is CASSQGTSGAYEQYF. In DNA, the CDR3 is TGTGCCAGCAGCCAAGGGACTAGCGGTGCCTACGAGCAGTACTTC.

This clonotype was counted ten times or more. The rearrangement joins TRBV24-1 to TRBJ1-6; 8 nucleotides match TRBD1. Germline CDR1 KGHDR, CDR2 SFDVKD. Unmatched junction bases numbered 5, after V lost 4 bases and J lost 10 bases. This CDR3 contains 14 residues. The CDR3 bases are TGTGCCACCAGTGAACGGGACAGGTGGTCACCCCTCCACTTT. It specifies CATSERDRWSPLHF.

Remarks on this clonotype: A far larger clone is one nucleotide away, so this likely arose from a read error. The chain carries TRBV12-3 or TRBV12-4 and TRBJ2-1; D perhaps matches TRBD1 (6 bases). V lost 6 bases to trimming and J lost 13 bases, with 19 bases between them. This CDR3 region has 13 residues. The CDR3 coding sequence is TGTGCCAGCAGGACAGGAATTCAAGAGACCCAGTTCTTC. Amino acids: CASRTGIQETQFF.